Listed here are 24 T cell receptor beta chains from one sample, sequenced in a study of blood T cell repertoires in COVID-19 (dated by TCRdb to the early 2020s). The library was made by the immunoSEQ multiplex PCR assay. Sourced from immuneACCESS, this table was stored by TCRdb with only in-frame sequences that have V and J called. A share of the clones is absent; for the studies checked, an unresolved V gene accounts for under half, and the remainder has no known explanation. In this sample the table shows fewer than 200,000 clones, approximately 84% of which occur a single time. The ten largest clones capture about 2.7% of the sample. Material for sequencing was peripheral blood. The receptor set was obtained from a woman aged 80 or over with COVID-19, enrolled during active disease.

This chain joins TRBV21-1 and TRBJ1-1; the table names TRBD1, a call not compared with the DNA. TRBV21-1 is classified as a pseudogene. This CDR3 is 14 amino acids long. CDR3 nucleotides: TGTGCCAGCACTTTCAGGTTCCCGAACACTGAAGCTTTCTTT. Amino acids: CASTFRFPNTEAFF.

The rearrangement links TRBV27 to TRBJ2-7; D is perhaps TRBD1 (6 bases). V dropped 1 base and J dropped 4 bases, with 17 bases sitting between them. Per the germline V gene, CDR1 is MNHEY and CDR2 is SMNVEV (reference sequence). CDR3 length equals 16 residues. The CDR3 reads CASSLWATGTPYEQYF. The DNA of the CDR3 is TGTGCCAGCAGTTTATGGGCCACCGGGACACCTTACGAGCAGTACTTC.

This clone was seen just once. The chain couples TRBV18 to TRBJ2-5; a possible D gene is TRBD2 (6 bases). With 3 bases removed from V and 5 bases from J, the gap between germline ends came to 10 bases. The CDR3 has 13 residues. Germline V gives CDR1 KGHSH, CDR2 LQKENI. The CDR3 region has the DNA TGTGCCAGCTCACCTAAAGCGGGTGAGACCCAGTACTTC. This gives the protein CASSPKAGETQYF.

CDR3 in DNA: TGTGCCAGTTCTGCGGCTAGCGGGGGGGACACCGGGGAGCTGTTTTTT. It encodes CASSAASGGDTGELFF. V usage is TRBV10-3 and J usage is TRBJ2-2, with 12 bases aligning to TRBD2. CDR1 and CDR2 from the germline V gene are ENHRY and SYGVKD. Losses at the gene ends were 10 bases for V and 3 bases for J; bases not matched to a gene: 9. This CDR3 comprises 16 residues.

This chain uses TRBV30 with TRBJ2-5; unclear D gene. Per germline, CDR1 GTSNPN and CDR2 SVGIG (reference sequence). The length of the CDR3 is 13 residues. V was cut by 2 bases and J by 2 bases, with 9 bases left in between. The CDR3 nucleotides read TGTGCCTGGAGTCTAAGTCTACAAGAGACCCAGTACTTC. Translating gives CAWSLSLQETQYF.

The V call is TRBV4-2, the J call TRBJ2-5, with 7 bases matching TRBD2. V lost 0 bases, J lost 3 bases, and 4 bases stayed unmatched. This CDR3 is 15 amino acids long. Germline V gives CDR1 LGHNA, CDR2 YNFKEQ. Here the CDR3 reads CASSQDWEGEETQYF. The DNA for the CDR3 is TGTGCCAGCAGCCAAGATTGGGAGGGAGAAGAGACCCAGTACTTC.

J is TRBJ1-3 and V is TRBV19, with D uncertain. CDR1 LNHDA and CDR2 SQIVND come from the germline V gene (reference sequence). The length of the CDR3 is 16 residues. The V end was cut by 7 bases, the J end by 4 bases, with 20 bases between. The CDR3, as DNA: TGTGCCAGTAACGTGAGGTCGGGAATTGAAGGAAACACCATATATTTT. The encoded protein is CASNVRSGIEGNTIYF.

The V gene is TRBV4-3, the J gene TRBJ2-3; 8 bases are a match to TRBD2. The V gene end was trimmed by 1 base and the J gene end by 4 bases; junction bases not matched to a gene: 7. The germline CDR1 and CDR2 sequences are LGHNA and YSLEER. The CDR3 spans 16 residues. The CDR3 protein is CASSQVGTRGSDTQYF. The CDR3 nucleotides are TGCGCCAGCAGCCAAGTCGGGACTAGGGGCTCAGATACGCAGTATTTT.

The chain is built from TRBV5-1 and TRBJ1-3; tentatively, D is TRBD1 (5 bases). V was clipped by 4 bases and J by 3 bases, with 17 bases between them. CDR3 size: 16 residues. Looked up from germline, CDR1 is SGHRS and CDR2 is YFSETQ. The CDR3 coding sequence is TGCGCCAGCAGCGGGGGGACCGCGAGTCTTGGAAACACCATATATTTT. It translates to CASSGGTASLGNTIYF.

The V and J genes are TRBV5-5 and TRBJ2-5, with 7 bases fitting TRBD1. This CDR3 region has 14 residues. Germline V gene lookup returns CDR1 SGHKS and CDR2 YYEKEE (reference sequence). Trimming cost V 6 bases and J 4 bases; bases outside gene matches: 9. CDR3 DNA: TGTGCCAGCACCAAAACAGCAGGGGGAGAGACCCAGTACTTC. Encoded protein: CASTKTAGGETQYF.

This clone was counted only a few times. This chain joins TRBV3-1 (or the pseudogene TRBV3-2) and TRBJ2-3; D is uncertain. V was pared by 4 bases and J by 1 base, with 9 bases between. Germline CDR1 LGHDT, CDR2 YNNKEL (reference sequence). This CDR3 spans 14 amino acids. The CDR3 DNA reads TGTGCCAGCAGCCTCTTAGCAGGCACAGATACGCAGTATTTT. Protein product: CASSLLAGTDTQYF.

This clone was seen once. The chain recombines TRBV9 with TRBJ1-2; D is uncertain. Germline lookup yields CDR1 SGDLS and CDR2 YYNGEE. This CDR3 has 13 residues. With 0 bases removed from V and 8 bases from J, the gap between germline ends came to 11 bases. The CDR3 reads CASSVGQTLGYTF. The CDR3 DNA is TGTGCCAGCAGCGTAGGGCAGACTCTGGGCTACACCTTC.

V is TRBV19 and J is TRBJ2-7; TRBD2 might be the D (6 bases). Germline CDR1 reads LNHDA; CDR2 reads SQIVND (reference sequence). This CDR3 spans 15 amino acids. V was clipped by 5 bases and J by 2 bases, with 16 bases between them. As DNA, the CDR3 is TGTGCCAGTAGTTCCCGCAAGGAGGGACCCTACGAGCAGTACTTC. It yields the protein CASSSRKEGPYEQYF.

A remark on this clone: Other DNA sequences in the same sample also yield this CDR3. CDR3 protein: CASSPGLAGTDTQYF. CDR3 DNA: TGTGCCAGCTCCCCCGGTCTAGCGGGAACAGATACGCAGTATTTT. This chain connects TRBV18 to TRBJ2-3; the match to TRBD2 covers 9 bases. Germline V lookup: CDR1 KGHSH, CDR2 LQKENI. The trim removed 6 bases at V and 3 bases at J, leaving 7 bases unmatched. The length of the CDR3 is 15 residues. The whole variable domain, remainder taken from reference TRBV18 and TRBJ2-3, is NAGVMQNPRHLVRRRGQEARLRCSPMKGHSHVYWYRQLPEEGLKFMVYLQKENIIDESGMPKERFSAEFPKEGPSILRIQQVVRGDSAAYFCASSPGLAGTDTQYFGPGTRLTVL.

The rearrangement joins TRBV27 to TRBJ1-5; 10 positions match TRBD1. Germline V gives CDR1 MNHEY, CDR2 SMNVEV (reference sequence). Losses at the gene ends were 3 bases for V and 2 bases for J; bases not matched to a gene: 1. The CDR3 totals 15 residues. CDR3 residues: CASSFGTGGNQPQHF. The CDR3 nucleotides read TGTGCCAGCAGTTTTGGGACAGGGGGCAATCAGCCCCAGCATTTT.

V gene TRBV6-5 combines with J gene TRBJ2-1, with a possible D match to TRBD1 (5 bases). The germline V and J ends were trimmed by 4 bases and 0 bases, with 13 bases remaining between them. The CDR3 covers 16 residues. The germline V gene has CDR1 MNHEY and CDR2 SVGAGI. CDR3 region: CASSFNRLSSYNEQFF. The CDR3 nucleotides are TGTGCCAGCAGTTTCAACAGGTTAAGCTCCTACAATGAGCAGTTCTTC.

The V call is TRBV19, the J call TRBJ2-3, with 8 bases fitting TRBD1. The CDR3 is 16 residues long. The V gene end was trimmed by 6 bases and the J gene end by 3 bases; junction bases not matched to a gene: 11. CDR1 and CDR2 (germline): LNHDA, SQIVND (reference sequence). CDR3 protein: CASSQIRGQETDTQYF. For the CDR3, the DNA is TGTGCCAGTAGCCAAATCAGGGGGCAGGAAACAGATACGCAGTATTTT.

This rearrangement joins TRBV7-3 to TRBJ2-5; 9 bases map to TRBD2. This CDR3 contains 14 residues. Trimming at V came to 4 bases and at J to 1 base, leaving 1 base not matched to a gene. Per the germline V gene, CDR1 is SGHTA and CDR2 is FQGTGA. The CDR3 sequence is CASSYSGGQETQYF. The CDR3 nucleotides read TGTGCCAGCAGCTATAGCGGGGGCCAAGAGACCCAGTACTTC.

The J gene is TRBJ2-7, the V gene TRBV10-2; D perhaps matches TRBD2 (7 bases). The germline V and J ends were trimmed by 4 bases and 6 bases, with 13 bases remaining between them. The length of the CDR3 is 13 residues. The V gene's germline CDR1 is WSHSY and CDR2 SAAADI. The CDR3 loop reads CASSVKGGAEQYF. Here the CDR3 DNA reads TGCGCCAGCAGTGTTAAGGGGGGGGCCGAGCAGTACTTC.

This clone has a single count. The J gene is TRBJ2-1, the V gene TRBV7-8; D unclear. V was clipped by 5 bases and J by 7 bases, with 9 bases between them. Germline lookup yields CDR1 SGHVS and CDR2 FQNEAQ. This CDR3 spans 12 amino acids. The DNA for the CDR3 is TGTGCCAGCAGCCCGTTAGTAAATGAGCAGTTCTTC. This translates into CASSPLVNEQFF.

This chain joins TRBV6-5 and TRBJ1-1, with TRBD1 matching 10 bases. CDR3 length: 15 residues. Trimming took 5 bases from V and 5 from J; bases not matched to a gene: 8. Germline V gene sequence: CDR1 MNHEY, CDR2 SVGAGI. DNA of the CDR3: TGTGCCAGCAGTCCCTTCGGACAGGGGGGAACTGAAGCTTTCTTT. Its translation: CASSPFGQGGTEAFF.

The chain joins TRBV19 to TRBJ2-7, with a tentative D call TRBD1 (6 bases). The V gene lost 5 bases and the J gene lost 2 bases, with 10 bases spanning the gap. The germline CDR1 and CDR2 sequences are LNHDA and SQIVND (reference sequence). There are 13 residues in the CDR3. The CDR3 coding sequence is TGTGCCAGTAGTTCAACAGGGACCTACGAGCAGTACTTC. This codes for CASSSTGTYEQYF. Variable domain in full (rest from reference TRBV19 and TRBJ2-7): DGGITQSPKYLFRKEGQNVTLSCEQNLNHDAMYWYRQDPGQGLRLIYYSQIVNDFQKGDIAEGYSVSREKKESFPLTVTSAQKNPTAFYLCASSSTGTYEQYFGPGTRLTVT.

The CDR3: CASSRQGVQETQYF. In DNA, the CDR3 is TGTGCCAGCAGCCGACAGGGCGTCCAAGAGACCCAGTACTTC. This chain uses TRBV7-7 with TRBJ2-5, with 7 bases that match TRBD1. Germline CDR1 and CDR2: SSHAT and FNYEAQ (reference sequence). Losses at the gene ends were 5 bases for V and 1 base for J; bases not matched to a gene: 4. This CDR3 has 14 residues.

This chain links TRBV3-1 (or the pseudogene TRBV3-2) with TRBJ1-6, with 7 nucleotides matching TRBD1. Germline V gives CDR1 LGHDT, CDR2 YNNKEL (reference sequence). The J segment lost 13 bases and the V segment lost 7 bases, leaving 13 bases of the junction unmatched. The CDR3 sequence is 14 residues long. The CDR3 nucleotides are TGTGCCAGCACCATACAGGGGTACCCGGGTCCCCTCCACTTT. It encodes CASTIQGYPGPLHF.